One sample yielded the 28 T cell receptor beta chains listed below, sequenced in a study of technical replicates of blood from a few donors. Sequenced by immunoSEQ multiplex PCR; TCRdb stores in-frame clones only, minus some. The profile covers some 60,000 clones, with roughly 89% appearing a single time and 4% to 5.5% taken by the ten largest. The material sequenced was PBMCs. These receptors were obtained from a human donor in good health. Some clones in this sample may be carry-over from other donors' samples.

The V and J genes are TRBV19 and TRBJ2-7; TRBD1 agrees at 7 bases. Germline loops: CDR1 LNHDA, CDR2 SQIVND (reference sequence). The CDR3 has 14 residues. V dropped 6 bases and J dropped 3; count of bases not matched to a gene: 8. CDR3: CASSKTGKNYEQYF. As DNA, the CDR3 is TGTGCCAGTAGCAAGACAGGGAAGAACTACGAGCAGTACTTC.

The gene calls are TRBV5-1 and TRBJ2-5; the D gene is possibly TRBD1 (5 bases). V was shortened by 1 base and J by 2 bases, with 12 bases between the two germline ends. Germline V lookup: CDR1 SGHRS, CDR2 YFSETQ. The CDR3 has 15 amino acids. The CDR3 nucleotides read TGCGCCAGCAGCTTGTGGTGGGGCACTCAAGAGACCCAGTACTTC. It is translated as CASSLWWGTQETQYF. Based on the CDR3 plus reference TRBV5-1 and TRBJ2-5, the full variable domain is KAGVTQTPRYLIKTRGQQVTLSCSPISGHRSVSWYQQTPGQGLQFLFEYFSETQRNKGNFPGRFSGRQFSNSRSEMNVSTLELGDSALYLCASSLWWGTQETQYFGPGTRLLVL.

The CDR3 region is CASSTPARGLGYTF. CDR3 bases: TGTGCCAGTAGTACGCCAGCCAGGGGGCTTGGCTACACCTTC. The V gene is TRBV19, the J gene TRBJ1-2, with TRBD1 matching over 8 bases. The V gene's germline CDR1 is LNHDA and CDR2 SQIVND (reference sequence). The trim removed 4 bases at V and 7 bases at J, leaving 8 bases unmatched. The CDR3 is 14 amino acids.

The rearrangement uses TRBV5-6 and TRBJ2-7; a weak D match, TRBD2 (7 bases). The CDR3 is 15 amino acids. V was pared by 0 bases and J by 3 bases, with 13 bases between. In germline, CDR1 is SGHDT, CDR2 YYEEEE. The CDR3 loop is CASSLAGGPLYEQYF. CDR3 in DNA: TGTGCCAGCAGCTTGGCGGGGGGCCCTCTCTACGAGCAGTACTTC.

The J gene is TRBJ2-7, the V gene TRBV18; TRBD2 agrees at 16 bases. The CDR3 runs 15 residues. Germline CDR1 reads KGHSH; CDR2 reads LQKENI. The junction had 8 bases not matched to a gene; V was cut back by 9 bases and J by 6 bases. The CDR3 DNA is TGTGCCAGTTCCGGGACTAGCGGGAGGGCCGTCGAGCAGTACTTC. It codes for CASSGTSGRAVEQYF.

CDR3 loop: CASSRQGARTGELFF. The DNA for the CDR3 is TGTGCCAGCTCCAGACAGGGGGCGCGGACCGGGGAGCTGTTTTTT. The J gene is TRBJ2-2, the V gene TRBV11-1, with TRBD1 matching 10 bases. Germline CDR1 SGHAT, CDR2 FQDESV (reference sequence). The CDR3 is made up of 15 amino acids. V shed 8 bases, J shed 5 bases, and the junction held 8 bases outside the gene matches. Full variable domain (remainder filled in from reference TRBV11-1 and TRBJ2-2): EAEVAQSPRYKITEKSQAVAFWCDPISGHATLYWYRQILGQGPELLVQFQDESVVDDSQLPKDRFSAERLKGVDSTLKIQPAELGDSAMYLCASSRQGARTGELFFGEGSRLTVL.

The chain employs TRBV6-1 and TRBJ2-6; 7 bases are shared with TRBD1. Looked up from germline, CDR1 is MNHNS and CDR2 is SASEGT. The CDR3 sequence is 14 residues long. Trimming cost V 7 bases and J 0 bases; bases outside gene matches: 0. The CDR3 protein is CASKGASGANVLTF. In DNA form, the CDR3 reads TGTGCCAGCAAGGGGGCCTCTGGGGCCAACGTCCTGACTTTC.

The chain carries TRBV9 and TRBJ2-2, with a possible D match to TRBD2 (6 bases). Germline V gives CDR1 SGDLS, CDR2 YYNGEE. The CDR3 spans 15 residues. V was pared by 0 bases and J by 6 bases, with 12 bases between. The CDR3 here is CASSVGPRDSGELFF. The CDR3 bases are TGTGCCAGCAGCGTAGGTCCGCGGGACTCCGGGGAGCTGTTTTTT.

V and J are TRBV5-5 and TRBJ1-1; a weak D match, TRBD1 (6 bases). V was cut by 5 bases and J by 5 bases, with 19 bases left in between. The CDR3 has 15 residues. Germline loops: CDR1 SGHKS, CDR2 YYEKEE (reference sequence). The chain's CDR3 is CASRTWGGLGTEAFF. DNA of the CDR3: TGTGCCAGCAGGACGTGGGGGGGGCTGGGTACTGAAGCTTTCTTT. The complete variable domain, with remaining parts taken from reference TRBV5-5 and TRBJ1-1, reads DAGVTQSPTHLIKTRGQQVTLRCSPISGHKSVSWYQQVLGQGPQFIFQYYEKEERGRGNFPDRFSARQFPNYSSELNVNALLLGDSALYLCASRTWGGLGTEAFFGQGTRLTVV.

The V gene is TRBV4-1, the J gene TRBJ2-5; D is unresolved. V was pared by 0 bases and J by 2 bases, with 10 bases between. The CDR3 runs 15 residues. The germline gives CDR1 MGHRA, CDR2 YSYEKL. CDR3 nucleotides: TGCGCCAGCAGCCAAGATCTTTGGCCGCAAGAGACCCAGTACTTC. Its protein product is CASSQDLWPQETQYF.

The CDR3 sequence: CAWSFKIAGEETQYF. As DNA, the CDR3 is TGTGCCTGGAGCTTCAAAATAGCGGGAGAAGAGACCCAGTACTTC. The V call is TRBV30, the J call TRBJ2-5, with 9 bases lining up with TRBD2. CDR3 length: 15 amino acids. Germline V gene data show CDR1 as GTSNPN and CDR2 as SVGIG (reference sequence). J lost 3 bases, V lost 3 bases, and 8 bases had no gene match.

This chain uses TRBV5-1 with TRBJ2-5; 9 positions match TRBD2. Germline V gene lookup returns CDR1 SGHRS and CDR2 YFSETQ. V gave up 0 bases and J gave up 5 bases; unmatched junction bases: 14. The CDR3 consists of 18 residues. The DNA of the CDR3 is TGCGCCAGCAGCTTGGGAAGAAGGACCGTGGGGACTAGCGAGACCCAGTACTTC. Its translation is CASSLGRRTVGTSETQYF.

The DNA for the CDR3 is TGCGCCAGCAGCCCTGTTGCCACTAGCTCCTACAATGAGCAGTTCTTC. Encoded protein: CASSPVATSSYNEQFF. J is TRBJ2-1 and V is TRBV5-1, with D tentatively TRBD2 (5 bases). Trimming shortened V by 4 bases and J by 0 bases, and 14 bases separated the two germline ends. Germline V CDR1 and CDR2: SGHRS, YFSETQ. The CDR3 sequence is 16 residues long.

The chain links TRBV5-6 to TRBJ1-2; D perhaps matches TRBD1 (6 bases). Trimming cost V 3 bases and J 4 bases, with 16 bases left between them. This CDR3 is 15 amino acids long. Germline V gene data show CDR1 as SGHDT and CDR2 as YYEEEE. This chain's CDR3 is CASSSRDIGTYGYTF. The CDR3 bases are TGTGCCAGCAGCTCCCGGGACATTGGTACCTATGGCTACACCTTC.

This clone has just a few counts. The genes are TRBV11-3 and TRBJ1-1; D uncertain. The germline V gene encodes CDR1 SGHNT and CDR2 YENEEA. V dropped 3 bases and J dropped 0 bases, with 5 bases sitting between them. The CDR3 extends over 13 amino acids. The CDR3 DNA reads TGTGCCAGCAGCTTCGCGTTGAACACTGAAGCTTTCTTT. Translation gives CASSFALNTEAFF.

This clone was observed once. The rearrangement joins TRBV11-3 to TRBJ2-5; 9 bases agree with TRBD1. The CDR3 extends over 18 amino acids. V trimming: 7 bases; J trimming: 5 bases; junction bases outside the gene matches: 20. CDR1 and CDR2 from the germline V gene are SGHNT and YENEEA. CDR3 sequence reads: CASILRPNRDRVRETQYF. CDR3 in DNA: TGTGCCAGCATCCTTAGGCCGAACCGGGACAGGGTGAGGGAGACCCAGTACTTC.

This clone was observed a single time. This chain links TRBV7-6 with TRBJ1-1, with 7 bases that match TRBD1. The CDR3 loop spans 15 amino acids. Looked up from germline, CDR1 is SGHVS and CDR2 is FNYEAQ. The trim removed 5 bases at V and 1 base at J, leaving 7 bases unmatched. DNA for the CDR3: TGTGCCAGCAGCCCAAGGGGGCAAACGAACACTGAAGCTTTCTTT. Translating it yields CASSPRGQTNTEAFF. Combining the CDR3 with reference TRBV7-6 and TRBJ1-1 gives the whole variable domain GAGVSQSPRYKVTKRGQDVALRCDPISGHVSLYWYRQALGQGPEFLTYFNYEAQQDKSGLPNDRFSAERPEGSISTLTIQRTEQRDSAMYRCASSPRGQTNTEAFFGQGTRLTVV.

This clone has a count of ten or more. The chain employs TRBV6-4 and TRBJ2-3; a possible D gene is TRBD1 (6 bases). The CDR3 is 14 amino acids. CDR1 and CDR2 (germline): MRHNA, SNTAGT. The germline V and J ends were trimmed by 0 bases and 4 bases, with 8 bases remaining between them. CDR3 residues: CASSDSKGADTQYF. As DNA, the CDR3 is TGTGCCAGCAGTGACTCCAAGGGGGCAGATACGCAGTATTTT.

This chain uses TRBV5-4 with TRBJ1-2; 7 nucleotides line up with TRBD1. J gave up 2 bases and V 2 bases, and 9 bases lay outside the gene matches. The CDR3 spans 16 residues. Germline loops: CDR1 SGHNT, CDR2 YYREEE (reference sequence). CDR3 bases: TGTGCCAGCAGCTTCCCGACAGGGAGGAAGAACTATGGCTACACCTTC. Its protein is CASSFPTGRKNYGYTF. Full variable domain (missing parts from reference TRBV5-4 and TRBJ1-2): ETGVTQSPTHLIKTRGQQVTLRCSSQSGHNTVSWYQQALGQGPQFIFQYYREEENGRGNFPPRFSGLQFPNYSSELNVNALELDDSALYLCASSFPTGRKNYGYTFGSGTRLTVV.

This clone has a handful of counts. V and J are TRBV7-9 and TRBJ1-6; no firm D call. Germline lookup yields CDR1 SEHNR and CDR2 FQNEAQ (reference sequence). V was pared by 8 bases and J by 3 bases, with 8 bases between. The CDR3 sequence is 13 residues long. The CDR3 here is CASQEDYNSPLHF. In DNA, the CDR3 is TGTGCCAGCCAGGAAGACTATAATTCACCCCTCCACTTT.

The J gene is TRBJ2-3, the V gene TRBV5-8; weak D call: TRBD1 (5 bases). The V end was cut by 3 bases, the J end by 12 bases, with 17 bases between. The germline V gene encodes CDR1 SGHTS and CDR2 YDEGEE. This CDR3 comprises 13 residues. The CDR3, as DNA: TGTGCCAGCAGCTCCTTCAGGGATACGTCCCAGTATTTT. It encodes CASSSFRDTSQYF.

CDR3 in DNA: TGCGCCAGCAGCCAAAGACTAGCGGGAGGTGAGACCCAGTACTTC. Residues: CASSQRLAGGETQYF. The rearrangement joins TRBV4-3 to TRBJ2-5; 13 nucleotides agree with TRBD2. Trimming cost V 2 bases and J 5 bases; bases outside gene matches: 2. CDR3 length equals 15 residues. The V gene's germline CDR1 is LGHNA and CDR2 YSLEER.

This clone was seen once. The chain joins TRBV11-2 to TRBJ2-7, with D maybe TRBD1 (5 bases). Germline V lookup: CDR1 SGHAT, CDR2 FQNNGV. This CDR3 contains 12 residues. Trimming pared 6 bases from V and 3 bases from J, leaving 9 bases between. Written as DNA, the CDR3 is TGTGCCAGCAGGCCAAGGGGCTACGAGCAGTACTTC. It translates to CASRPRGYEQYF.

The chain combines TRBV7-2 with TRBJ1-2; TRBD1 aligns across 8 bases. J lost 5 bases, V lost 4 bases, and 3 bases had no gene match. Germline CDR1 SGHTA, CDR2 FQGNSA. The CDR3 length is 13 residues. CDR3 DNA: TGTGCCAGCAGCTCCGGACAGGGATATGGCTACACCTTC. Translating it yields CASSSGQGYGYTF.

The chain links TRBV9 to TRBJ2-1; no reliable D call. The germline V gene has CDR1 SGDLS and CDR2 YYNGEE. The CDR3 has 15 amino acids. Trimming cost V 0 bases and J 0 bases, with 7 bases left between them. DNA for the CDR3: TGTGCCAGCAGCGTAGCACTTGGCTCCTACAATGAGCAGTTCTTC. It is translated as CASSVALGSYNEQFF.

The chain uses TRBV7-2 and TRBJ2-5, with D possibly matching TRBD1 (7 bases). In germline, CDR1 is SGHTA, CDR2 FQGNSA. V was clipped by 1 base and J by 4 bases, with 22 bases between them. The CDR3 has 18 amino acids. Here the CDR3 DNA reads TGTGCCAGCAGCTTAGGGGGGCGTGGAGGGGGCTCAGGAGAGACCCAGTACTTC. As protein: CASSLGGRGGGSGETQYF.

The rearrangement uses TRBV7-6 and TRBJ2-6; D gene unclear. Germline assignment: CDR1 SGHVS and CDR2 FNYEAQ. Trimming shortened V by 5 bases and J by 1 base, and 12 bases separated the two germline ends. The CDR3 consists of 16 residues. CDR3 in DNA: TGTGCCAGCAGCCCGTATGCGCGATCTGGGGCCAACGTCCTGACTTTC. Protein product: CASSPYARSGANVLTF.

The sample holds one count of this clone. The chain uses TRBV11-3 and TRBJ2-5; TRBD2 matches 12 bases. J gave up 1 base and V 5 bases, and 8 bases lay outside the gene matches. Per the germline V gene, CDR1 is SGHNT and CDR2 is YENEEA. This CDR3 contains 17 residues. CDR3 amino acids: CASSPGTSGLLQETQYF. The CDR3 coding sequence is TGTGCCAGCAGCCCGGGGACTAGCGGGCTCCTCCAAGAGACCCAGTACTTC.